The present entry profiles one T cell receptor beta chain with its context. Antigen: not known. This sample is part of a study of T cell repertoires in cytomegalovirus infection. TCRdb called the reads again in MiXCR, with one record for every CDR3 protein. The repertoire holds about a million distinct CDR3 sequences, with approximately 33% as singletons. V lost 4 bases to trimming and J lost 0 bases; unmatched junction nucleotides: 13. The germline V gene has CDR1 MNHNY and CDR2 SVGAGI (reference sequence). This CDR3 has 18 residues. The source of this sequence is a human donor in good health (CMV status not recorded). Some clones in this sample may be carry-over from other donors' samples. The rearrangement uses TRBV6-6 and TRBJ1-1, with 8 bases identical to TRBD1. The sequencing used cultured CD8+ T cells from PBMCs, collected from culture after CMV antigen stimulation. DNA for the CDR3: TGTGCCAGCAGTTCTACTCCAAGGACAGGGACCATGAACACTGAAGCTTTCTTT. This translates into CASSSTPRTGTMNTEAFF.